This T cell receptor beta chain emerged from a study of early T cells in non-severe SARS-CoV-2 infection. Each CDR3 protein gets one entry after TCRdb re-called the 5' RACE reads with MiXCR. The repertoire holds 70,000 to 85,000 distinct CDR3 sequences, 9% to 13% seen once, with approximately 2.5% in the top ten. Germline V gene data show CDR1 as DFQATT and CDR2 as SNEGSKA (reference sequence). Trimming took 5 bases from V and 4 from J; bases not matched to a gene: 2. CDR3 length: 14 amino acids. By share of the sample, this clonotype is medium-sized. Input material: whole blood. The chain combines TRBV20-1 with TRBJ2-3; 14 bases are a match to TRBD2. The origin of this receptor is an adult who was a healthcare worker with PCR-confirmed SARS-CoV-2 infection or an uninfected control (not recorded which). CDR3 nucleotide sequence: TGCAGTGCTGGGACTAGCGGGAGTGCAGATACGCAGTATTTT. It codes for CSAGTSGSADTQYF.